This TCR beta chain emerged from a study of blood T cell repertoires in COVID-19. Study summary: T cells, B-cell-depleted T cells, or PBMCs provided the cDNA or gDNA that served as material.

In the authors' workflow: For nucleated cells, counts were estimated from reference gene primer amplification. Method: immunoSEQ multiplex PCR; TCRdb's copy keeps in-frame clones and lacks some. That table supplies the V and J calls and clone size; D and trimming were determined from the DNA. The data contain 350,000 to 400,000 clones, about 90% of them singletons. Germline V lookup: CDR1 MRHNA, CDR2 SNTAGT. CDR3 length equals 14 residues. V shed 7 bases and J shed 0 bases, with 9 bases lying between them. This receptor was obtained from a woman in her 30s who had recovered from COVID-19. The chain employs TRBV6-4 and TRBJ2-2; a possible D gene is TRBD2 (6 bases). Input material: PBMCs or T cells enriched from blood (not recorded which). CDR3 protein: CASTRGANTGELFF. The CDR3 DNA sequence: TGTGCCAGCACCCGCGGGGCGAACACCGGGGAGCTGTTTTTT.